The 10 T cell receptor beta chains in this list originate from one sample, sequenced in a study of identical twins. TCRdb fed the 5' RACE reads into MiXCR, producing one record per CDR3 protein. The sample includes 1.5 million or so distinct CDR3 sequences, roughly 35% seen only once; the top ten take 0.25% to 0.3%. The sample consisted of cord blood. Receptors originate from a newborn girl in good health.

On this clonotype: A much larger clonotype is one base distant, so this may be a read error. The CDR3 nucleotides read TGCGCCAGCAGCCCACAGGAGTTCGACGTGGACATTGAGCAGTACTTC. It specifies CASSPQEFDVDIEQYF. The rearrangement joins TRBV5-1 to TRBJ2-5; D perhaps matches TRBD1 (5 bases). This CDR3 region has 16 residues. The V and J ends lost 4 bases and 11 bases respectively, with 27 bases between them. Per germline, CDR1 SGHRS and CDR2 YFSETQ.

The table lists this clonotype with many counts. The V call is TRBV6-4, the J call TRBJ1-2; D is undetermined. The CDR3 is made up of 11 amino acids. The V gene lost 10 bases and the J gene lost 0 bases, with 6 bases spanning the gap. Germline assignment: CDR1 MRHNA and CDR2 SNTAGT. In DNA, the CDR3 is TGTGCCACCGGTCCTAACTATGGCTACACCTTC. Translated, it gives CATGPNYGYTF.

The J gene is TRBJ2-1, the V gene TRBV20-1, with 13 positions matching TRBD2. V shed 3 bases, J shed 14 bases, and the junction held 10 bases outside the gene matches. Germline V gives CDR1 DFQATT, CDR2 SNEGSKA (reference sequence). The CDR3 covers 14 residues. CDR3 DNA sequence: TGCAGTGCTAGCCCTCAACTAGCGGGAGGGGGGGAGTTCTTC. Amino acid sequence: CSASPQLAGGGEFF.

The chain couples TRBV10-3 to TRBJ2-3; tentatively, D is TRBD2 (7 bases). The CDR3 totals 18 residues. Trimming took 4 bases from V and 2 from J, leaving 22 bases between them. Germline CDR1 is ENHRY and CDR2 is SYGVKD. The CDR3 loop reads CAISGGLAVIRSTDTQYF. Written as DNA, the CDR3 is TGTGCCATCAGTGGGGGGCTAGCGGTAATCAGATCCACAGATACGCAGTATTTT.

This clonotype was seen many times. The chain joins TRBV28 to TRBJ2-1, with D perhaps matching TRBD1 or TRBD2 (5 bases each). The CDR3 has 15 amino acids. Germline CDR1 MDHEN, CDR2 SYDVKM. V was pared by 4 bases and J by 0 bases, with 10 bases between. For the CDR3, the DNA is TGTGCCAGCAGTTCACCCGGGACCTCCTACAATGAGCAGTTCTTC. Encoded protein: CASSSPGTSYNEQFF.

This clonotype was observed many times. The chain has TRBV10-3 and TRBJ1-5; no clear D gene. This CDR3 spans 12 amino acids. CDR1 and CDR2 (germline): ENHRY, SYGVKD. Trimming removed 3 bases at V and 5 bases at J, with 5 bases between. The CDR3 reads CAISDSDQPQHF. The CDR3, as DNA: TGTGCCATCAGTGACTCGGATCAGCCCCAGCATTTT.

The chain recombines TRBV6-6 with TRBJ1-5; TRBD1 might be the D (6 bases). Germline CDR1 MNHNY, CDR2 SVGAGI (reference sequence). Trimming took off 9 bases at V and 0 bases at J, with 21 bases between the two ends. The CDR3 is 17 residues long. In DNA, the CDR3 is TGTGCCAGTCGACAGGCTCGCCTTAGGGATAGCAATCAGCCCCAGCATTTT. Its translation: CASRQARLRDSNQPQHF.

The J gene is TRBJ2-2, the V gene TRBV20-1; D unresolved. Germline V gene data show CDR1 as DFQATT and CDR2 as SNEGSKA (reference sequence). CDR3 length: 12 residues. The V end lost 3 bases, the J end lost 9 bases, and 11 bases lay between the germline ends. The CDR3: CSASRFGRELFF. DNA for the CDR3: TGCAGTGCTAGCCGCTTCGGCAGGGAGCTGTTTTTT.

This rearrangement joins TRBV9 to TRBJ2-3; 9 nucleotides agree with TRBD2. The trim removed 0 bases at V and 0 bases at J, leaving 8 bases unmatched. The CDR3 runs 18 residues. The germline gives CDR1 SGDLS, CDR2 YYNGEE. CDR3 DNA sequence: TGTGCCAGCAGCGTAGACCTAGCGGGGACAACTAGCACAGATACGCAGTATTTT. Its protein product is CASSVDLAGTTSTDTQYF. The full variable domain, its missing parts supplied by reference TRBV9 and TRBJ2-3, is DSGVTQTPKHLITATGQRVTLRCSPRSGDLSVYWYQQSLDQGLQFLIQYYNGEERAKGNILERFSAQQFPDLHSELNLSSLELGDSALYFCASSVDLAGTTSTDTQYFGPGTRLTVL.

CDR3 sequence reads: CASSPARWDFLAETQYF. CDR3 nucleotides: TGTGCCAGCAGCCCTGCCCGATGGGACTTTCTAGCAGAGACCCAGTACTTC. The rearrangement links TRBV3-1 to TRBJ2-5, with D perhaps TRBD2 (6 bases). The CDR3 length is 17 residues. The V end was cut by 4 bases, the J end by 4 bases, with 22 bases between. Germline lookup yields CDR1 LGHDT and CDR2 YNNKEL (reference sequence).